The following is a TCR beta chain sequence with its context. Its specificity is unknown. TCRdb's table, derived via immunoSEQ multiplex PCR, lists solely in-frame clones and lacks some. This sample has about 80,000 clones, with around 81% found just once. This sample stems from a study of radiotherapy plus CTLA-4 blockade in lung cancer. Study as a whole: Objective responses were observed in around 17% of patients, and disease control was achieved by around 31%.

This CDR3 spans 15 amino acids. Trimming pared 3 bases from V and 4 bases from J, leaving 12 bases between. From germline, CDR1 is KGHSH and CDR2 LQKENI. General study points: The authors reported that early blood T cell clone dynamics, with interferon-beta, best predicted response. TCR clones originating in tumors grew in number in blood after radiotherapy plus ipilimumab.

The TCR sequence derives from a human donor with non-small cell lung cancer whose response to radiotherapy plus ipilimumab could not be evaluated. Some clones in this sample may be carry-over from other donors' samples. This material consisted of peripheral blood, taken from a patient treated with radiotherapy plus ipilimumab. The rearrangement uses TRBV18 and TRBJ2-2; possible D gene TRBD1, 5 bases. CDR3 amino acids: CASSPSREVTGELFF. The DNA of the CDR3 is TGTGCCAGCTCACCGTCCAGGGAAGTCACCGGGGAGCTGTTTTTT. Full variable domain (remainder filled in from reference TRBV18 and TRBJ2-2): NAGVMQNPRHLVRRRGQEARLRCSPMKGHSHVYWYRQLPEEGLKFMVYLQKENIIDESGMPKERFSAEFPKEGPSILRIQQVVRGDSAAYFCASSPSREVTGELFFGEGSRLTVL.